This T cell receptor (beta chain) was profiled in a study of tumor-infiltrating lymphocytes in primary liver carcinoma. Taking about 19-32 mg of unsorted bulk tissue, the authors co-extracted RNA and DNA. Constant-region priming of 500 to 550 ng total RNA yielded TCR beta cDNA. Generation of the TCR beta libraries relied on three nested multiplex PCR rounds using slightly modified ARM-PCR. Both of the initial two PCR rounds ran for about 9 cycles and employed TRBV1-TRBV30 forward primers alongside a C-beta reverse primer. TCRdb processed the multiplex PCR reads anew with MiXCR; each CDR3 protein has one entry. The table lists over 35,000 distinct CDR3 sequences, approximately 73% of them singletons. Worth noting for this clonotype: The junction does not match germline at one end; this may be a read error.

CDR1 and CDR2 (germline): LNHDA, SQIVND (reference sequence). This CDR3 is built from 13 residues. The chain uses TRBV19 and TRBJ1-5; D not resolved. The sequencing sample was made of liver tumor tissue from sampling region 2. This sample's subset: tumor region T2, inferior pole. The receptor was isolated from a man aged 40-50 years with primary liver carcinoma and hepatitis B virus infection. The CDR3 nucleotides are TGTGCCAGTACCTCAAGAGGGAATCAGTCCCAGCATTTT. It translates to CASTSRGNQSQHF.